This is a list of T cell receptor beta chains from one sample in a study of blood T cell repertoires in COVID-19. The assay was immunoSEQ multiplex PCR, and TCRdb's table has in-frame clones only and misses some. The data show approximately 210,000 clones, less than 90% seen once. Specimen: peripheral blood. The origin of the receptors is a man aged 40-49 years with active or convalescent COVID-19. The CDR3 runs from the conserved cysteine through the conserved F or W. Each record gives: clone size, J gene, V gene, D gene, CDR3 protein, CDR3 DNA. The D gene is left open where the match is weak. Clone size is stated in some rows and not others, as once, few, many or a class when expanded.

clone_size: -
j_call: TRBJ1-4
v_call: TRBV19
d_call: -
cdr3_aa: CASTAERGFREKLFF
cdr3_nt: TGTGCCAGTACGGCGGAGCGGGGGTTCAGGGAAAAACTGTTTTTT

clone_size: -
j_call: TRBJ1-2
v_call: TRBV19
d_call: -
cdr3_aa: CASSTGQGYTF
cdr3_nt: TGTGCCAGTAGTACAGGACAGGGCTACACCTTC

clone_size: -
j_call: TRBJ2-5
v_call: TRBV27
d_call: TRBD1
cdr3_aa: CASRSDRGPQETQYF
cdr3_nt: TGTGCCAGCAGATCTGACAGGGGACCACAAGAGACCCAGTACTTC

clone_size: -
j_call: TRBJ1-2
v_call: TRBV11-1
d_call: -
cdr3_aa: CASSSGGKTGYYGYTF
cdr3_nt: TGTGCCAGCAGCTCGGGAGGGAAGACAGGATACTATGGCTACACCTTC

clone_size: few
j_call: TRBJ2-3
v_call: TRBV6-2/TRBV6-3
d_call: TRBD2
cdr3_aa: CASSYSSSGSSVDTQYF
cdr3_nt: TGTGCCAGCAGTTACTCAAGTAGCGGGAGCTCGGTAGATACGCAGTATTTT

clone_size: -
j_call: TRBJ1-3
v_call: TRBV2
d_call: TRBD1
cdr3_aa: CASSLTGVRNTIYF
cdr3_nt: TGTGCCAGCAGTCTGACAGGGGTCAGAAACACCATATATTTT

clone_size: -
j_call: TRBJ2-7
v_call: TRBV19
d_call: -
cdr3_aa: CASSWAGGYEQYF
cdr3_nt: TGTGCCAGTAGTTGGGCCGGGGGCTACGAGCAGTACTTC

clone_size: -
j_call: TRBJ2-1
v_call: TRBV14
d_call: -
cdr3_aa: CASSQASQGGNEQFF
cdr3_nt: TGTGCCAGCAGCCAAGCCTCACAGGGAGGGAATGAGCAGTTCTTC

clone_size: -
j_call: TRBJ2-2
v_call: TRBV2
d_call: -
cdr3_aa: CASSEVSYRTGELFF
cdr3_nt: TGTGCCAGCTCCGAGGTCTCATACCGGACCGGGGAGCTGTTTTTT

clone_size: -
j_call: TRBJ2-7
v_call: TRBV4-1
d_call: TRBD1
cdr3_aa: CASSQGQSSYEQYF
cdr3_nt: TGCGCCAGCAGCCAGGGACAGAGCTCCTACGAGCAGTACTTC

clone_size: -
j_call: TRBJ2-7
v_call: TRBV19
d_call: -
cdr3_aa: CASGGVSYEQYF
cdr3_nt: TGTGCCAGTGGTGGAGTTTCCTACGAGCAGTACTTC

clone_size: -
j_call: TRBJ2-3
v_call: TRBV7-3
d_call: TRBD2
cdr3_aa: CASSWSGGGTDTQYF
cdr3_nt: TGTGCCAGCAGTTGGAGCGGGGGGGGCACAGATACGCAGTATTTT

clone_size: -
j_call: TRBJ2-7
v_call: TRBV5-1
d_call: -
cdr3_aa: CASSLAWGASYEQYF
cdr3_nt: TGCGCCAGCAGCTTGGCCTGGGGAGCGTCCTACGAGCAGTACTTC

clone_size: -
j_call: TRBJ1-2
v_call: TRBV4-1
d_call: TRBD1
cdr3_aa: CASSRGNPGQLFNYGYTF
cdr3_nt: TGCGCCAGCAGCCGAGGGAATCCGGGACAGCTTTTTAACTATGGCTACACCTTC

clone_size: -
j_call: TRBJ2-5
v_call: TRBV9
d_call: TRBD2
cdr3_aa: CASSVGREGEVEETQYF
cdr3_nt: TGTGCCAGCAGCGTAGGAAGGGAGGGCGAGGTGGAAGAGACCCAGTACTTC

clone_size: few
j_call: TRBJ1-1
v_call: TRBV9
d_call: -
cdr3_aa: CASSVWGDTEAFF
cdr3_nt: TGTGCCAGCAGCGTATGGGGGGACACTGAAGCTTTCTTT

clone_size: -
j_call: TRBJ2-7
v_call: TRBV15
d_call: TRBD1
cdr3_aa: CATSVHRGPSSGEQYF
cdr3_nt: TGTGCCACCAGCGTACACAGGGGCCCCTCATCGGGAGAGCAGTACTTC

clone_size: -
j_call: TRBJ1-1
v_call: TRBV7-9
d_call: TRBD1
cdr3_aa: CASSYPGQGNTEAFF
cdr3_nt: TGTGCCAGCAGCTATCCGGGACAGGGGAACACTGAAGCTTTCTTT

clone_size: few
j_call: TRBJ2-3
v_call: TRBV28
d_call: -
cdr3_aa: CASSRYTASTDTQYF
cdr3_nt: TGTGCCAGCAGTCGATATACAGCCTCCACAGATACGCAGTATTTT

clone_size: -
j_call: TRBJ1-1
v_call: TRBV7-9
d_call: -
cdr3_aa: CASSFGGAEAFF
cdr3_nt: TGTGCCAGCAGCTTCGGCGGGGCGGAAGCTTTCTTT

clone_size: -
j_call: TRBJ2-1
v_call: TRBV5-1
d_call: TRBD2
cdr3_aa: CASSLRAGEYNEQFF
cdr3_nt: TGCGCCAGCAGCTTGAGGGCGGGAGAGTACAATGAGCAGTTCTTC

clone_size: -
j_call: TRBJ2-7
v_call: TRBV27
d_call: TRBD1
cdr3_aa: CASSLSSDRVTREQYF
cdr3_nt: TGTGCCAGCAGTTTATCGTCGGACAGGGTGACGCGTGAGCAGTACTTC

clone_size: -
j_call: TRBJ2-3
v_call: TRBV4-1
d_call: -
cdr3_aa: CASSPHEARTSTDTQYF
cdr3_nt: TGCGCCAGCAGCCCCCACGAGGCGAGGACTAGCACAGATACGCAGTATTTT

clone_size: once
j_call: TRBJ2-5
v_call: TRBV10-1
d_call: -
cdr3_aa: CASSAGLRETQYF
cdr3_nt: TGCGCCAGCAGCGCAGGGTTACGGGAGACCCAGTACTTC

clone_size: -
j_call: TRBJ1-4
v_call: TRBV30
d_call: TRBD1
cdr3_aa: CAWGDSIPEKLFF
cdr3_nt: TGTGCCTGGGGGGACAGTATACCTGAAAAACTGTTTTTT

clone_size: -
j_call: TRBJ1-6
v_call: TRBV27
d_call: -
cdr3_aa: CASSLSIQMFDSPLHF
cdr3_nt: TGTGCCAGCAGTTTATCGATACAGATGTTTGATTCACCCCTCCACTTT

clone_size: -
j_call: TRBJ1-5
v_call: TRBV7-9
d_call: TRBD1
cdr3_aa: CASSSGQGDSNQPQHF
cdr3_nt: TGTGCCAGCAGCTCCGGACAGGGGGATAGCAATCAGCCCCAGCATTTT

clone_size: -
j_call: TRBJ2-1
v_call: TRBV3-1/TRBV3-2
d_call: TRBD2
cdr3_aa: CASSQRMGLAGLDEQFF
cdr3_nt: TGTGCCAGCAGCCAAAGAATGGGGCTAGCGGGGTTGGATGAGCAGTTCTTC

clone_size: -
j_call: TRBJ2-7
v_call: TRBV5-6
d_call: -
cdr3_aa: CASSLGQRHEQYF
cdr3_nt: TGTGCCAGCAGCTTGGGTCAGCGACACGAGCAGTACTTC

clone_size: -
j_call: TRBJ2-2
v_call: TRBV3-1/TRBV3-2
d_call: -
cdr3_aa: CASSYSPTGNTGELFF
cdr3_nt: TGTGCCAGCAGCTATTCACCTACAGGGAACACCGGGGAGCTGTTTTTT

clone_size: -
j_call: TRBJ2-5
v_call: TRBV29-1
d_call: -
cdr3_aa: CSVVRGAEETQYF
cdr3_nt: TGCAGCGTTGTCAGGGGGGCAGAAGAGACCCAGTACTTC